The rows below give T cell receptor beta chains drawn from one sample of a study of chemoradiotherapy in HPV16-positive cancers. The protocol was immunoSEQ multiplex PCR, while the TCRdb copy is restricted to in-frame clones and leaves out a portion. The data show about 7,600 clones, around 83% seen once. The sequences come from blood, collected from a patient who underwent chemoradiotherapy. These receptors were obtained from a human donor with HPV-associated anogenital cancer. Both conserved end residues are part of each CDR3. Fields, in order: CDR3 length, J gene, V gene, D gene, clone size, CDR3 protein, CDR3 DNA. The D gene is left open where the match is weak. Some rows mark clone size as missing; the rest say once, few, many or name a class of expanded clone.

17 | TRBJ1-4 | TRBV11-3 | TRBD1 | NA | CASSARDRGPLNEKLFF | TGTGCCAGCAGCGCCCGGGACAGGGGTCCCCTTAATGAAAAACTGTTTTTT
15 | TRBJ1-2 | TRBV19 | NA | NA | CASSSQTASNYGYTF | TGTGCCAGTAGCAGTCAGACAGCATCTAACTATGGCTACACCTTC
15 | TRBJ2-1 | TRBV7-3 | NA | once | CASSLISYGYNEQFF | TGTGCCAGCAGCTTAATATCATACGGATACAATGAGCAGTTCTTC
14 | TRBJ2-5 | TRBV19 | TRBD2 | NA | CASGRTRERETQYF | TGTGCCAGTGGTAGGACTAGAGAGAGGGAGACCCAGTACTTC
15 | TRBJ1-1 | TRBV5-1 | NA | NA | CASSLVRHMNTEAFF | TGCGCCAGCAGCTTGGTACGGCACATGAACACTGAAGCTTTCTTT
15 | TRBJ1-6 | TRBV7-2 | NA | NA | CASSPRQGSNSPLHF | TGTGCCAGCAGCCCAAGGCAGGGCAGCAATTCACCCCTCCACTTT
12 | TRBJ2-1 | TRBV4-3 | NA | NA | CASSQDTNEQFF | TGCGCCAGCAGCCAAGATACCAATGAGCAGTTCTTC
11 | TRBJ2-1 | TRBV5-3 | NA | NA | CARGGHNEQFF | TGTGCCAGAGGGGGCCACAATGAGCAGTTCTTC
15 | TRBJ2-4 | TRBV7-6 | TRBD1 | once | CASSLGQGPSNIQYF | TGTGCCAGCAGCCTGGGACAGGGGCCAAGCAACATTCAGTACTTC
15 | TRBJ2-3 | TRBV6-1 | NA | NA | CASSQGEVGTDTQYF | TGTGCCAGCAGCCAAGGGGAGGTGGGCACAGATACGCAGTATTTT
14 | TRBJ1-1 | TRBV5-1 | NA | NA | CASSLGQLGSEAFF | TGCGCCAGCAGCTTGGGCCAGTTGGGGTCTGAAGCTTTCTTT
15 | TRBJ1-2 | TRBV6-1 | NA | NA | CASSEPPGRSGGYTF | TGTGCCAGCAGTGAACCGCCAGGGCGTTCAGGTGGCTACACCTTC
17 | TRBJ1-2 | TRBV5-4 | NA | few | CASSADSLGVRGYGYTF | TGTGCCAGCAGCGCGGACAGTTTGGGCGTAAGAGGCTATGGCTACACCTTC